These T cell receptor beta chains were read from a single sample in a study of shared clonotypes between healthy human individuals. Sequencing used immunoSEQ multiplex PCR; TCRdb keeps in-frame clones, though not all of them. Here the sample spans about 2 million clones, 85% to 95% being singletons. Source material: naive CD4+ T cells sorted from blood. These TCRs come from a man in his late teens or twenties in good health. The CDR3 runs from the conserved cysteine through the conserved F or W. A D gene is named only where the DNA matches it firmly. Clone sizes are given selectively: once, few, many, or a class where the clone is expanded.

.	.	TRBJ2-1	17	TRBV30	CAWSVLKLASSYNEQFF	TGTGCCTGGAGTGTACTAAAGTTGGCGAGCTCCTACAATGAGCAGTTCTTC
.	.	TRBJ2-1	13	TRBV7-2	CASSSPVDNEQFF	TGTGCCAGCAGCTCCCCTGTGGACAATGAGCAGTTCTTC
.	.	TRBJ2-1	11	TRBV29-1	CSVAAVYEQFF	TGCAGCGTTGCGGCTGTCTATGAGCAGTTCTTC
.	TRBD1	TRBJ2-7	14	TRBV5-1	CASRRSGQGYEQYF	TGCGCCAGCAGGAGAAGCGGACAGGGCTACGAGCAGTACTTC
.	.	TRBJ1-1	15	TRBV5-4	CASSLAGITNTEAFF	TGTGCCAGCAGCTTGGCCGGGATTACGAACACTGAAGCTTTCTTT
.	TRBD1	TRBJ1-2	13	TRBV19	CASSDRAAYGYTF	TGTGCCAGTAGTGACAGGGCGGCCTATGGCTACACCTTC
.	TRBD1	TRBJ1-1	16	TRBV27	CASSLSGQGVLGEAFF	TGTGCCAGCAGTTTATCCGGACAGGGGGTTCTAGGGGAAGCTTTCTTT
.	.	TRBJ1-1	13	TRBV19	CATTLAVNTEAFF	TGTGCCACCACCCTCGCGGTGAACACTGAAGCTTTCTTT
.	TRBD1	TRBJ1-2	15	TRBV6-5	CASSYGTGKIKGYTF	TGTGCCAGCAGTTACGGGACAGGGAAGATTAAAGGCTACACCTTC
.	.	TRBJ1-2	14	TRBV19	CASSDRQLPYGYTF	TGTGCCAGTAGTGATAGACAGCTCCCCTATGGCTACACCTTC
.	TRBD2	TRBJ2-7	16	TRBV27	CASSLSQLAGGYEQYF	TGTGCCAGCAGTTTATCGCAACTAGCGGGAGGCTACGAGCAGTACTTC
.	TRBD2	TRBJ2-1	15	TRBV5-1	CASWVGGGSYNEQFF	TGCGCCAGCTGGGTGGGCGGGGGTTCCTACAATGAGCAGTTCTTC
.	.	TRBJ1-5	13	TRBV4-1	CASSQGDLRTQHF	TGCGCCAGCAGCCAGGGGGACCTACGAACCCAGCATTTT
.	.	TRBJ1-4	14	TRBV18	CASSPGWANEKLFF	TGTGCCAGCTCACCCGGTTGGGCTAATGAAAAACTGTTTTTT
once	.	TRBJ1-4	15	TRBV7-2	CASSLVLGVSEKLFF	TGTGCCAGCAGCTTAGTTCTTGGGGTCTCTGAAAAACTGTTTTTT
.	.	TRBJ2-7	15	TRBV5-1	CASSLVGGTTYEQYF	TGCGCCAGCAGCTTGGTTGGGGGTACGACGTACGAGCAGTACTTC
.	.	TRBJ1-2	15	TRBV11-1	CASSAAGAGGYGYTF	TGTGCCAGCAGCGCCGCAGGGGCAGGCGGCTATGGCTACACCTTC
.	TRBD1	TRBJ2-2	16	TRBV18	CASSPRDRADTGELFF	TGTGCCAGCTCACCAAGGGACAGGGCCGACACCGGGGAGCTGTTTTTT
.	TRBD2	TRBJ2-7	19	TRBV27	CASSFLGKRGTRAGYEQYF	TGTGCCAGCAGCTTCCTGGGTAAGCGGGGGACCCGTGCGGGCTACGAGCAGTACTTC
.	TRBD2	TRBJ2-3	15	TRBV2	CASRPLAGGPDTQYF	TGTGCCAGCAGGCCCCTAGCGGGGGGACCAGATACGCAGTATTTT
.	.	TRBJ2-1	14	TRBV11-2	CASSLGFSYNEQFF	TGTGCCAGCAGCTTGGGTTTCTCCTACAATGAGCAGTTCTTC
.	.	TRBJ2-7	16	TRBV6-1	CASSEALQAGPYEQYF	TGTGCCAGCAGTGAAGCGTTACAGGCCGGCCCTTACGAGCAGTACTTC
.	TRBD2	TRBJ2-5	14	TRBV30	CAWTLLAGGETQYF	TGTGCCTGGACCCTTCTAGCGGGGGGGGAGACCCAGTACTTC
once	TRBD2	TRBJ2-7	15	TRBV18	CASSPGTSGRSEQYF	TGTGCCAGCTCACCGGGGACTAGCGGGAGAAGCGAGCAGTACTTC
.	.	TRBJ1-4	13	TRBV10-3	CAAEDGFHEKLFF	TGTGCCGCGGAAGACGGATTTCATGAAAAACTGTTTTTT
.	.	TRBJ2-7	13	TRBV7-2	CASSPPGAYEQYF	TGTGCCAGCAGCCCCCCAGGGGCCTACGAGCAGTACTTC
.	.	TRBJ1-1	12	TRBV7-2	CASSLWDTEAFF	TGTGCCAGCAGCTTATGGGACACTGAAGCTTTCTTT
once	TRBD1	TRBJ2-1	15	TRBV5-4	CASSSRGTAYNEQFF	TGTGCCAGCAGCTCACGTGGGACAGCCTACAATGAGCAGTTCTTC
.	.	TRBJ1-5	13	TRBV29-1	CSVKGGFNQPQHF	TGCAGCGTGAAGGGAGGGTTCAATCAGCCCCAGCATTTT
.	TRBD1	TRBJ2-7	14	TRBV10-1	CASSADRVIGEQYF	TGCGCCAGCAGTGCGGACAGGGTAATAGGGGAGCAGTACTTC
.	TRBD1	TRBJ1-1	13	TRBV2	CASNGQGNTEAFF	TGTGCCAGCAATGGACAGGGCAACACTGAAGCTTTCTTT
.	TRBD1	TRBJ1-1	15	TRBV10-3	CAISESGQGITEAFF	TGTGCCATCAGTGAGTCGGGACAGGGGATCACTGAAGCTTTCTTT
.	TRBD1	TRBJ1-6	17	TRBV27	CASSSGQGGTYNSPLHF	TGTGCCAGCAGTTCCGGACAGGGTGGGACCTATAATTCACCCCTCCACTTT
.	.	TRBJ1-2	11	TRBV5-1	CASQGNYGYTF	TGCGCCAGTCAGGGTAACTATGGCTACACCTTC
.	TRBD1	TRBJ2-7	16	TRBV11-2	CASSLEPGQAPYEQYF	TGTGCCAGCAGCTTAGAGCCGGGACAGGCCCCCTACGAGCAGTACTTC
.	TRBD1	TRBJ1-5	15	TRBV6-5	CASSRGQASNQPQHF	TGTGCCAGCAGTCGCGGACAGGCGAGCAATCAGCCCCAGCATTTT
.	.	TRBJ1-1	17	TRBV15	CATSRADLFNMNTEAFF	TGTGCCACCAGCAGAGCCGACCTTTTCAATATGAACACTGAAGCTTTCTTT
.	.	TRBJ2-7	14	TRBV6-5	CASSRSPDNYEQYF	TGTGCCAGCAGCCGTAGCCCCGACAACTACGAGCAGTACTTC
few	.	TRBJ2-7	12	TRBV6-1	CASSERSYEQYF	TGTGCCAGCAGTGAAAGGAGCTACGAGCAGTACTTC
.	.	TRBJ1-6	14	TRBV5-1	CASSLKGDNSPLHF	TGCGCCAGCAGCTTGAAGGGGGATAATTCACCCCTCCACTTT
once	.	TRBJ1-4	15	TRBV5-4	CASSLQDRANEKLFF	TGTGCCAGCAGCTTGCAAGACCGAGCCAATGAAAAACTGTTTTTT
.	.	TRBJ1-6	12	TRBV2	CASRKDNSPLHF	TGTGCCAGCAGAAAGGATAATTCACCCCTCCACTTT
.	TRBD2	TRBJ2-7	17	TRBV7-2	CASSLRGLAGDVYEQYF	TGTGCCAGCAGCCTAAGAGGTCTAGCGGGAGACGTCTACGAGCAGTACTTC
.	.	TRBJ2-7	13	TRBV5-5	CASSYTGSYEQYF	TGTGCCAGCAGCTACACCGGGTCCTACGAGCAGTACTTC
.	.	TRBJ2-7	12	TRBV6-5	CASMGTSYEQYF	TGTGCCAGCATGGGGACTTCCTACGAGCAGTACTTC
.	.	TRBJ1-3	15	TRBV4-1	CASSQVEISGNTIYF	TGCGCCAGCAGCCAAGTAGAGATCTCTGGAAACACCATATATTTT
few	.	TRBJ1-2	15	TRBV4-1	CASSRQGGLDYGYTF	TGCGCCAGCAGCCGGCAAGGCGGTTTGGACTATGGCTACACCTTC
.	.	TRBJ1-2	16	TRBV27	CASSSTLAPTNYGYTF	TGTGCCAGCAGTTCCACCCTAGCCCCAACTAACTATGGCTACACCTTC
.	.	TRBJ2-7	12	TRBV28	CASSPTALKQYF	TGTGCCAGCAGCCCAACCGCCTTGAAGCAGTACTTC
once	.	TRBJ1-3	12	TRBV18	CASSPEVNTIYF	TGTGCCAGCTCACCGGAAGTGAACACCATATATTTT
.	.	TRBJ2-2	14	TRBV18	CASSGGRNTGELFF	TGTGCCAGCTCGGGGGGTCGGAACACCGGGGAGCTGTTTTTT
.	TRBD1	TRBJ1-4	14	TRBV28	CASRRGQHNEKLFF	TGTGCCAGCAGACGGGGACAGCATAATGAAAAACTGTTTTTT
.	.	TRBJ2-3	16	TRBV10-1	CASSLGGTGSADTQYF	TGCGCCAGCAGTCTGGGAGGGACAGGAAGCGCAGATACGCAGTATTTT
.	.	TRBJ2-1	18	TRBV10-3	CAISVQGPGPTSYNEQFF	TGTGCCATCAGTGTACAGGGACCAGGTCCCACCTCCTACAATGAGCAGTTCTTC
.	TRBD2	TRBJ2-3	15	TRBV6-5	CASRRPGTSGDTQYF	TGTGCCAGCAGACGCCCCGGGACTAGCGGAGATACGCAGTATTTT
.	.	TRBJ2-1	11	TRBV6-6	CASRGANEQFF	TGTGCCAGCCGGGGGGCCAATGAGCAGTTCTTC
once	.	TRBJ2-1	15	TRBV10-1	CASSPRLGAYNEQFF	TGCGCCAGCAGTCCTAGATTGGGAGCTTACAATGAGCAGTTCTTC
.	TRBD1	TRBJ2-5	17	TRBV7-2	CASSLQLRDRGRETQYF	TGTGCCAGCAGCTTACAACTCCGGGACAGGGGGAGGGAGACCCAGTACTTC